The 27 T cell receptor beta chains below come from one sample, sequenced in a study of blood T cells in healthy people across ages. PCR was performed a second time for about 6 to 12 cycles using a sample-barcoded 5' primer and a J-beta primer mix. TCRdb reprocessed the 5' RACE reads via MiXCR and lists one record per CDR3 protein. The sample has 790,000 or so distinct CDR3 sequences, around half seen once. The material sequenced was blood. All receptors derive from a man aged 80 or over in good health.

V is TRBV6-6 and J is TRBJ2-7; TRBD1 matches at 9 bases. V trimming: 4 bases; J trimming: 0 bases; junction bases outside the gene matches: 7. The CDR3 length is 16 residues. CDR1 is MNHNY, CDR2 SVGAGI, per germline (reference sequence). Here the CDR3 DNA reads TGTGCCAGCAGTTCATCAAGACAGGGGGGCTCCTACGAGCAGTACTTC. This sequence encodes CASSSSRQGGSYEQYF.

The V call is TRBV4-2, the J call TRBJ2-4; D ambiguous. V was shortened by 0 bases and J by 8 bases, with 14 bases between the two germline ends. Germline assignment: CDR1 LGHNA and CDR2 YNFKEQ. The CDR3 loop spans 15 amino acids. As DNA, the CDR3 is TGTGCCAGCAGCCAAGAAGGAACGGGTTCGGACATTCAGTACTTC. Residues: CASSQEGTGSDIQYF.

At least ten counts were recorded for this clonotype. The chain recombines TRBV7-6 with TRBJ2-5; TRBD2 agrees at 14 bases. Germline loops: CDR1 SGHVS, CDR2 FNYEAQ. With 5 bases clipped from V and 4 bases from J, the junction kept 9 bases outside the gene matches. This CDR3 is 17 amino acids long. The CDR3 DNA reads as TGTGCCAGCAGCCCCGGACTAGCGGGAGGTTTTGCAGAGACCCAGTACTTC. Translation gives CASSPGLAGGFAETQYF.

This clonotype was seen a few times. The gene calls are TRBV20-1 and TRBJ2-3, with TRBD2 identical over 11 bases. CDR3 length: 15 amino acids. CDR1 and CDR2 from the germline V gene are DFQATT and SNEGSKA (reference sequence). CDR3 nucleotides: TGCAGCCGATCCTTAGCGGGAGGGCCGTCAGATACGCAGTATTTT. Translated: CSRSLAGGPSDTQYF.

This clonotype has a count of ten or more. V and J are TRBV20-1 and TRBJ2-4; D may be TRBD2 (6 bases). V was clipped by 2 bases and J by 0 bases, with 14 bases between them. The CDR3 runs 16 residues. Germline CDR1 reads DFQATT; CDR2 reads SNEGSKA (reference sequence). CDR3 protein: CSARPREFEAKNIQYF. CDR3 nucleotide sequence: TGCAGTGCTAGACCCCGGGAGTTTGAAGCCAAAAACATTCAGTACTTC.

This sequence joins TRBV20-1 and TRBJ1-2; TRBD1 matches 9 bases. J was trimmed by 8 bases and V by 0 bases; bases with no gene match: 13. The germline CDR1 and CDR2 sequences are DFQATT and SNEGSKA (reference sequence). CDR3 size: 16 residues. CDR3 nucleotides: TGCAGTGCTAGAGATAACGCAGGACAGGGGTTCGGCGGCTACACCTTC. Translating gives CSARDNAGQGFGGYTF.

This clonotype was seen at least ten times. V gene TRBV7-3 combines with J gene TRBJ2-5; D perhaps matches TRBD2 (6 bases). The CDR3 is 14 residues long. V was clipped by 1 base and J by 5 bases, with 11 bases between them. Germline V gene lookup returns CDR1 SGHTA and CDR2 FQGTGA. This chain's CDR3 is CASSLIPGVETQYF. The CDR3 bases are TGTGCCAGCAGCTTAATCCCGGGAGTGGAGACCCAGTACTTC.

This clonotype was seen only a few times. The chain uses TRBV10-3 and TRBJ2-7, with a tentative D call TRBD2 (7 bases). The CDR3 runs 16 residues. V lost 4 bases to trimming and J lost 4 bases, with 20 bases between them. CDR1 and CDR2 (germline): ENHRY, SYGVKD. The CDR3 region is CAISGEGGPRRYEQYF. The CDR3 DNA follows: TGTGCCATCAGTGGGGAGGGGGGGCCCCGTCGATACGAGCAGTACTTC.

The rearrangement links TRBV14 to TRBJ2-1, with 8 nucleotides matching TRBD2. CDR3 size: 15 residues. CDR1 SGHDN and CDR2 FVKESK come from the germline V gene. With V trimmed by 4 bases and J by 7 bases, 9 bases remained unmatched. CDR3 region: CASSRREGTSNEQFF. DNA of the CDR3: TGTGCCAGCAGCCGACGGGAGGGTACGAGTAATGAGCAGTTCTTC.

The chain carries TRBV29-1 and TRBJ2-5; D possibly corresponds to TRBD2 (5 bases). In germline, CDR1 is SQVTM, CDR2 ANQGSEA. Trimming shortened V by 0 bases and J by 0 bases, and 14 bases separated the two germline ends. The CDR3 is 16 residues long. CDR3 bases: TGCAGCGTTGAAGAGTGGGGTCAAGCGGACCAAGAGACCCAGTACTTC. The encoded protein is CSVEEWGQADQETQYF.

In its sample, this clonotype was seen many times. This chain joins TRBV20-1 and TRBJ2-1; 7 bases agree with TRBD1. The CDR3 spans 13 residues. With V trimmed by 4 bases and J by 9 bases, 9 bases remained unmatched. CDR1 and CDR2 (germline): DFQATT, SNEGSKA (reference sequence). The CDR3 loop reads CSATRDSAGEQFF. The CDR3 DNA is TGCAGTGCTACCAGGGACAGTGCGGGTGAGCAGTTCTTC.

The chain couples TRBV20-1 to TRBJ2-7; TRBD1 matches 8 bases. The CDR3 spans 16 residues. Germline lookup yields CDR1 DFQATT and CDR2 SNEGSKA (reference sequence). J gave up 4 bases and V 3 bases, and 14 bases lay outside the gene matches. Here the CDR3 DNA reads TGCAGTGCTAGTTCGCCGGACAGGGATTTAGTATACGAGCAGTACTTC. Its translation is CSASSPDRDLVYEQYF.

This clonotype occurred many times. CDR3: CSVDGTGDGKTQYF. CDR3 DNA: TGCAGCGTTGACGGGACAGGGGATGGAAAGACCCAGTACTTC. V is TRBV29-1 and J is TRBJ2-5, with 10 bases matching TRBD1. V shed 3 bases, J shed 6 bases, and the junction held 7 bases outside the gene matches. From germline, CDR1 is SQVTM and CDR2 ANQGSEA. The CDR3 is 14 residues long.

This chain's CDR3 is CASSTLAGSNEQFF. The CDR3, as DNA: TGTGCCAGCAGTACCCTGGCAGGGAGCAATGAGCAGTTCTTC. V usage is TRBV6-6 and J usage is TRBJ2-1; D may correspond to TRBD1 or TRBD2 (5 bases each). Germline CDR1 and CDR2: MNHNY and SVGAGI (reference sequence). The CDR3 runs to 14 residues. Trimming took 5 bases from V and 6 from J, leaving 14 bases between them.

About this clonotype itself: Germline and junction disagree at one end, which may indicate a read error. The chain carries TRBV20-1 and TRBJ2-5; TRBD2 matches 13 bases. The CDR3 is made up of 13 amino acids. Germline CDR1 is DFQATT and CDR2 is SNEGSKA (reference sequence). In nucleotides, the CDR3 is TGCAGTACTAGCGGGAGGGCCGAGGAGACCCAGTACTTC. Translated, it gives CSTSGRAEETQYF.

This chain links TRBV6-6 with TRBJ1-2; 10 bases align to TRBD1. The CDR3 covers 13 residues. Germline loops: CDR1 MNHNY, CDR2 SVGAGI (reference sequence). V dropped 5 bases and J dropped 4; count of bases not matched to a gene: 1. Here the CDR3 DNA reads TGTGCCAGCAGTGGACAGGGGGGCTATGGCTACACCTTC. Amino acid sequence: CASSGQGGYGYTF.

This clonotype was counted between two and nine times. V and J are TRBV4-3 and TRBJ2-3; a possible D gene is TRBD1 (6 bases). This CDR3 has 16 residues. V shed 0 bases and J shed 0 bases, with 10 bases lying between them. Germline V gene lookup returns CDR1 LGHNA and CDR2 YSLEER. The CDR3 nucleotides read TGCGCCAGCAGCCAAGAAGGCAGGGGTAGCACAGATACGCAGTATTTT. It encodes CASSQEGRGSTDTQYF.

The rearrangement links TRBV9 to TRBJ2-7; D unclear. The CDR3 loop spans 15 amino acids. V was shortened by 10 bases and J by 4 bases, with 24 bases between the two germline ends. Germline CDR1 reads SGDLS; CDR2 reads YYNGEE. CDR3 region: CAAQRWGKKGYEQYF. The CDR3 coding sequence is TGTGCCGCTCAACGGTGGGGAAAGAAGGGATACGAGCAGTACTTC.

This chain uses TRBV6-2 or TRBV6-3 with TRBJ2-7; a possible D gene is TRBD1 (6 bases). V lost 5 bases and J lost 3, with 14 bases in between. The CDR3 is made up of 14 amino acids. Germline loops: CDR1 MNHEY, CDR2 SVGEGT. The CDR3 DNA sequence: TGTGCCAGCAGTAACCACAGGGCCCTCTACGAGCAGTACTTC. Translating it yields CASSNHRALYEQYF.

This chain connects TRBV11-1 to TRBJ2-7, with 9 bases identical to TRBD2. Unmatched junction bases numbered 7, after V lost 5 bases and J lost 2 bases. The CDR3 runs to 15 residues. Germline V lookup: CDR1 SGHAT, CDR2 FQDESV (reference sequence). CDR3 sequence reads: CASSLSGGETYEQYF. Here the CDR3 DNA reads TGTGCCAGCAGCCTTAGCGGGGGCGAAACCTACGAGCAGTACTTC.

V usage is TRBV7-9 and J usage is TRBJ2-7, with D hard to call. The J call may be wrong; the DNA end is better matched by TRBJ2-5. The CDR3 runs to 14 residues. CDR1 and CDR2 (germline): SEHNR, FQNEAQ (reference sequence). CDR3 loop: CASRDGSIRETQYF. Here the CDR3 DNA reads TGTGCCAGCAGGGACGGATCGATACGGGAGACCCAGTACTTC.

This clonotype was recorded only once. V gene TRBV14 combines with J gene TRBJ2-6; D is unresolved. CDR1 and CDR2 (germline): SGHDN, FVKESK. CDR3 length: 15 residues. Trimming cost V 0 bases and J 2 bases, with 5 bases left between them. As DNA, the CDR3 is TGTGCCAGCAGCCAAGAAAGGACTGGGGCCAACGTCCTGACTTTC. Translated, it gives CASSQERTGANVLTF.

The gene calls are TRBV20-1 and TRBJ2-4, with TRBD2 identical over 9 bases. The J call may be wrong; the DNA end is better matched by TRBJ2-5. Per the germline V gene, CDR1 is DFQATT and CDR2 is SNEGSKA (reference sequence). The CDR3 runs 16 residues. CDR3 coding DNA: TGCAGTGCTAAAAATCCCGAGACTAGCGGAAAAGAGACCCAGTACTTC. Encoded protein: CSAKNPETSGKETQYF.

Here the CDR3 DNA reads TGTGCCAGCAGTGAAGGGGACAGGGGTGCCTACGAGCAGTACTTC. Its protein product is CASSEGDRGAYEQYF. This chain connects TRBV6-1 to TRBJ2-7, with 10 positions matching TRBD1. The CDR3 is 15 amino acids. J gave up 2 bases and V 1 base, and 2 bases lay outside the gene matches. Per the germline V gene, CDR1 is MNHNS and CDR2 is SASEGT.

The table lists this clonotype with a few counts. The rearrangement uses TRBV5-1 and TRBJ2-2; D may be TRBD1 (6 bases). V lost 4 bases, J lost 2 bases, and 15 bases lay in between. This CDR3 has 16 amino acids. Germline V gene lookup returns CDR1 SGHRS and CDR2 YFSETQ. The CDR3 protein is CASSLFSDRNTGELFF. The CDR3 DNA reads TGCGCCAGCAGCCTCTTCTCGGACAGAAACACCGGGGAGCTGTTTTTT. Based on the CDR3 plus reference TRBV5-1 and TRBJ2-2, the full variable domain is KAGVTQTPRYLIKTRGQQVTLSCSPISGHRSVSWYQQTPGQGLQFLFEYFSETQRNKGNFPGRFSGRQFSNSRSEMNVSTLELGDSALYLCASSLFSDRNTGELFFGEGSRLTVL.

This clonotype was seen only a few times. The J gene is TRBJ2-1, the V gene TRBV24-1, with 8 bases identical to TRBD1. Trimming cost V 4 bases and J 6 bases; bases outside gene matches: 10. The CDR3 sequence is 16 residues long. Germline V CDR1 and CDR2: KGHDR, SFDVKD. CDR3 bases: TGTGCCACCAGTGACCCCAGGGGGCGAAGATTCAATGAGCAGTTCTTC. Residues: CATSDPRGRRFNEQFF.

The chain combines TRBV2 with TRBJ2-4; tentative D call: TRBD1 (6 bases). Between the trimmed V and J ends, which lost 9 bases and 7 bases, there was a span of 19 bases. This CDR3 is 14 amino acids long. Germline V gene data show CDR1 as SNHLY and CDR2 as FYNNEI. CDR3 sequence reads: CASRGQSTGNIQYF. CDR3 coding DNA: TGTGCCAGTAGAGGACAGTCCACCGGTAACATTCAGTACTTC.